The rows below give T cell receptor beta chains drawn from one sample of a study of T cell responses to AZD1222 COVID-19 vaccine. Assay used: immunoSEQ multiplex PCR; TCRdb lists only in-frame clones, some missing. The sample consists of 70,000 or so clones, less than 85% of them appearing once. Sequences were derived from peripheral blood, sampled on day 0 of MenACWY control vaccination. All receptors derive from an adult in good health. Both conserved end residues are part of each CDR3. A D gene is named only where the DNA matches it firmly. For some rows the clone size is stated as once, few or many, or as a class when expanded; others skip it.

J gene	D gene	clone size	V gene	CDR3 DNA	CDR3 protein
TRBJ2-5	TRBD1	few	TRBV7-8	TGTGCCAGCAGCTTAGCTTTTGGACAGGACGCAATGTCGGGGGAGACCCAGTACTTC	CASSLAFGQDAMSGETQYF
TRBJ1-1	-	once	TRBV4-2	TGTGCCAGCAGCCAAGAACTGACGATGGACACTGAAGCTTTCTTT	CASSQELTMDTEAFF
TRBJ1-2	TRBD1	few	TRBV23-1	TGCGCCAGCAGTCCCCCAAACTCCGGGACAGGGGCGTTTGGCTACACCTTC	CASSPPNSGTGAFGYTF
TRBJ2-3	-	-	TRBV18	TGTGCCAGCTCACCACCGAGGGGGCGGGAGGCTACAGATACGCAGTATTTT	CASSPPRGREATDTQYF
TRBJ2-1	-	-	TRBV24-1	TGTGCCACCAGTGATTTTTGGCAGGGGAATGAGCAGTTCTTC	CATSDFWQGNEQFF
TRBJ2-2	TRBD2	-	TRBV5-4	TGTGCCAGCAGCCCGGGACTAGCGGGGGCCTCGAACACCGGGGAGCTGTTTTTT	CASSPGLAGASNTGELFF
TRBJ2-3	TRBD1	-	TRBV7-2	TGTGCCAGCAGCCCCCTGAGGGACAGGGGATTAGATACGCAGTATTTT	CASSPLRDRGLDTQYF
TRBJ1-2	-	-	TRBV3-1/TRBV3-2	TGTGCCAGCAGCCAAGGGGATGGAGGCTACACCTTC	CASSQGDGGYTF
TRBJ2-1	-	-	TRBV3-1/TRBV3-2	TGTGCCAGCAGCCCTAAGATCGCTCCTTCCTCCTACAATGAGCAGTTCTTC	CASSPKIAPSSYNEQFF
TRBJ1-6	-	once	TRBV27	TGTGCCAGCAGTTTATCGATATGGAGGAATTCACCCCTCCACTTT	CASSLSIWRNSPLHF